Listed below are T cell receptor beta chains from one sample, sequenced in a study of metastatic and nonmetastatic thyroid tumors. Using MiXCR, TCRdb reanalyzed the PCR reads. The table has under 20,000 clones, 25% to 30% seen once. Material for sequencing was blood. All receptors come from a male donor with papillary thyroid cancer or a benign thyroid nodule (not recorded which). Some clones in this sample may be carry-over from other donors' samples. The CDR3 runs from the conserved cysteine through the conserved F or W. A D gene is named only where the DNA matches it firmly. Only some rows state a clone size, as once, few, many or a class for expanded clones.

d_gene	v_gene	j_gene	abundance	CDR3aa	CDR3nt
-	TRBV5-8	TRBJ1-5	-	CASSWTASNQPQHF	TGTGCCAGCAGCTGGACTGCTAGCAATCAGCCCCAGCATTTT
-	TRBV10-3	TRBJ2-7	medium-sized	CAISGKRETNAYEQYF	TGTGCCATCAGTGGAAAAAGGGAGACAAACGCCTACGAGCAGTACTTC
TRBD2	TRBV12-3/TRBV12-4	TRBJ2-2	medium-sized	CASRLSGGALTAGELFF	TGTGCCAGCAGACTTAGCGGGGGGGCGTTAACTGCCGGGGAGCTGTTTTTT
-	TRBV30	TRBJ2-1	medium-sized	CAWSVPAGARDEQFF	TGTGCCTGGAGTGTACCGGCAGGTGCCCGGGATGAGCAGTTCTTC
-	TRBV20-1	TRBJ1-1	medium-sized	CSARWVGNTEAFF	TGCAGTGCTAGATGGGTTGGGAACACTGAAGCTTTCTTT
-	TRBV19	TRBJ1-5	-	CASSIPGQKYSNQPQHF	TGTGCCAGTAGTATCCCTGGACAGAAGTATAGCAATCAGCCCCAGCATTTT
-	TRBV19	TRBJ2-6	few	CASRFIRDAGANVLTF	TGTGCCAGTAGGTTTATTCGGGACGCCGGGGCCAACGTCCTGACTTTC
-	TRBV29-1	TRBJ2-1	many	CSVEGTGTNYNEQFF	TGCAGCGTTGAAGGGACAGGGACTAATTACAATGAGCAGTTCTTC
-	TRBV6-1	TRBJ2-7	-	CASALGGGRGSYEQYF	TGTGCCAGCGCCTTAGGGGGGGGGAGGGGGTCCTACGAGCAGTACTTC
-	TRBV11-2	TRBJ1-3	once	CASSSGREKNTIYF	TGTGCCAGCAGCTCGGGCAGGGAAAAGAACACCATATATTTT
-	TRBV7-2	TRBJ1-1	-	CASSFSRNTEAFF	TGTGCCAGCAGCTTTTCCCGTAACACTGAGGCTTTCTTT
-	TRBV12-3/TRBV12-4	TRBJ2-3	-	CASSLAGAETDTQYF	TGTGCCAGCAGTTTAGCGGGAGCAGAAACAGATACGCAGTATTTT
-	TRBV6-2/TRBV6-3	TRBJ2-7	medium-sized	CASSFSYEQYF	TGTGCCAGCAGTTTCTCCTACGAGCAGTACTTC
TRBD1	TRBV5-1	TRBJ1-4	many	CASSLATGQDNEKLFF	TGCGCCAGCAGCTTGGCGACGGGACAGGATAATGAAAAACTGTTTTTT
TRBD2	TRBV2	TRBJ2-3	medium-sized	CASSDSASGKDTQYF	TGTGCCAGCAGTGACTCGGCTAGCGGAAAAGATACGCAGTATTTT
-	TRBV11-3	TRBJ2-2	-	CASSLRGANGELFF	TGTGCCAGCAGCCTCCGGGGCGCGAACGGGGAGCTGTTTTTT
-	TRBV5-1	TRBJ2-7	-	CASSLGRHRESYEQYF	TGCGCCAGCAGCTTGGGACGTCACAGAGAATCCTACGAGCAGTACTTC
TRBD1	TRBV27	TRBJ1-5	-	CASSEGAEEPQHF	TGTGCCAGCAGCGAGGGGGCTGAGGAGCCCCAGCATTTT
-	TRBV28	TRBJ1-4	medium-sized	CASSLTEFNEKLFF	TGTGCCAGCAGTCTGACAGAGTTCAATGAAAAACTGTTTTTT
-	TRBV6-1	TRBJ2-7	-	CASSESEGAYEQYF	TGTGCCAGCAGTGAATCGGAGGGGGCCTACGAGCAGTACTTC
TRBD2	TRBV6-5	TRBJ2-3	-	CASSSYGLAERTDTQYF	TGTGCCAGCAGTTCCTATGGACTAGCGGAGCGCACAGATACGCAGTATTTT
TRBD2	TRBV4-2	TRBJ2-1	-	CASSLSGSSHEQFF	TGTGCCAGCAGCCTTAGCGGGAGTTCCCATGAGCAGTTCTTC
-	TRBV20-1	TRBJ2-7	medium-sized	CSALAPERGSYEQYF	TGCAGTGCTTTAGCCCCCGAGCGAGGATCCTACGAGCAGTACTTC
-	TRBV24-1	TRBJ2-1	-	CATSDLDMYNEQFF	TGTGCCACCAGTGACCTGGACATGTACAATGAGCAGTTCTTC
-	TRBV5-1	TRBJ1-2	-	CASSLNRDGYGYTF	TGCGCCAGCAGCTTGAACAGGGATGGCTATGGCTACACCTTC
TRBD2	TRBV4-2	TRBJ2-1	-	CASSPRTSGYNEQFF	TGTGCCAGCAGCCCTCGGACTAGCGGTTACAATGAGCAGTTCTTC
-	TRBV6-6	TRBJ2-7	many	CASSYSRGAGVREQYF	TGTGCCAGCAGTTATTCTCGGGGGGCAGGGGTTAGGGAGCAGTACTTC
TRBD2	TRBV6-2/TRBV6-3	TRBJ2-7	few	CASSFTIGLARVEQYF	TGTGCCAGCAGTTTCACGATCGGACTAGCCCGGGTCGAGCAGTACTTC
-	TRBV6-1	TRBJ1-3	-	CASSAELGEKGNTIYF	TGTGCCAGCAGCGCTGAACTGGGGGAGAAGGGAAACACCATATATTTT
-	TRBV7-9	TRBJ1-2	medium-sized	CASSLVPSNYGYTF	TGTGCCAGCAGCTTGGTGCCCTCTAACTATGGCTACACCTTC
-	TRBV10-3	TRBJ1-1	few	CAISWSVGGTEAFF	TGTGCCATCAGTTGGTCGGTGGGGGGCACTGAAGCTTTCTTT
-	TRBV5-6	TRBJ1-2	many	CASSRMVQLQYGYTF	TGTGCCAGCAGCAGGATGGTGCAGCTGCAATATGGCTACACCTTC
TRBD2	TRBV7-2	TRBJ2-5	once	CASTPEAGVSNEVFF	TGTGCCAGCACCCCTGAGGCGGGAGTCTCCAATGAGGTGTTCTTC
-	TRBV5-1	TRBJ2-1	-	CASSLDWGPYNEQFF	TGCGCCAGCAGCTTGGATTGGGGGCCCTACAATGAGCAGTTCTTC
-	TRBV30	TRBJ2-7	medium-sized	CAWTRTSGFYEQYF	TGTGCCTGGACTCGGACATCGGGATTTTACGAGCAGTACTTC
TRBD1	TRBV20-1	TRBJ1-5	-	CSASTGGDQPQHF	TGCAGTGCTTCCACAGGGGGCGATCAGCCCCAGCATTTT
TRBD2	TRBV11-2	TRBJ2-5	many	CASRPPGLAGGTVTGTQYF	TGTGCCAGCAGGCCCCCGGGACTAGCGGGGGGAACCGTAACGGGGACCCAGTACTTC
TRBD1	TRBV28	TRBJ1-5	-	CASSLRQGSYQPQHF	TGTGCCAGCAGTTTAAGACAGGGATCGTATCAGCCCCAGCATTTT
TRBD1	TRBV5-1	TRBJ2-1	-	CASSQGGTGNNEQFF	TGCGCCAGCAGTCAAGGCGGGACAGGGAACAATGAGCAGTTCTTC
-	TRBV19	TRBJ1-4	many	CASSIPGFAEKLFF	TGTGCCAGTAGTATACCGGGATTTGCAGAAAAACTGTTTTTT